The rows below give T cell receptor beta chains drawn from one sample of a study of T cell clones after liver transplantation. The method was immunoSEQ multiplex PCR; TCRdb's version includes in-frame clones alone and lacks a portion of them. Seen here are tens of thousands of clones, around four fifths observed once, and the top ten hold approximately 0.47%. This material consisted of CD4+ T cells from blood, taken just over 45 months after liver transplant. These TCRs come from a human patient who received a liver transplant. Some T cells may possibly be graft donor cells. The CDR3 runs from the conserved cysteine through the conserved F or W. The order of the fields is J gene, clone size, D gene, V gene, CDR3 DNA, CDR3 protein. A D gene is named only where the DNA matches it firmly. Not every row has a clone size; where given, it reads once, few, many or a size class.

J gene: TRBJ2-7
clone size: NA
D gene: NA
V gene: TRBV6-6
CDR3 DNA: TGTGCCAGCTACCAGGGGTACTCCTCCTACGAGCAGTACTTC
CDR3 protein: CASYQGYSSYEQYF

J gene: TRBJ1-1
clone size: few
D gene: NA
V gene: TRBV19
CDR3 DNA: TGTGCCAGTAGTATTAAGGGGGACACTGAAGCTTTCTTT
CDR3 protein: CASSIKGDTEAFF

J gene: TRBJ2-1
clone size: NA
D gene: NA
V gene: TRBV6-5
CDR3 DNA: TGTGCCAGCAGGCTCACCGGGGGGCGATACAATGAGCAGTTCTTC
CDR3 protein: CASRLTGGRYNEQFF

J gene: TRBJ1-3
clone size: NA
D gene: NA
V gene: TRBV20-1
CDR3 DNA: TGCAGTGCCTTTGGAAACACCATATATTTT
CDR3 protein: CSAFGNTIYF

J gene: TRBJ2-7
clone size: NA
D gene: TRBD1
V gene: TRBV29-1
CDR3 DNA: TGCAGCGTTGAAAGGGACAGGGATAACGAGCAGTACTTC
CDR3 protein: CSVERDRDNEQYF

J gene: TRBJ1-1
clone size: NA
D gene: TRBD1
V gene: TRBV18
CDR3 DNA: TGTGCCAGCTCACCTCTGGCGGACAGGCGGGCCATGAACACTGAAGCTTTCTTT
CDR3 protein: CASSPLADRRAMNTEAFF

J gene: TRBJ2-1
clone size: NA
D gene: TRBD2
V gene: TRBV7-9
CDR3 DNA: TGTGCCAGCAGCTTAGCACTAGCGGGACATAATGAGCAGTTCTTC
CDR3 protein: CASSLALAGHNEQFF

J gene: TRBJ1-1
clone size: few
D gene: NA
V gene: TRBV27
CDR3 DNA: TGTGCCAGCAGTCCCCACAGGAGTGTGTACACTGAAGCTTTCTTT
CDR3 protein: CASSPHRSVYTEAFF

J gene: TRBJ2-5
clone size: NA
D gene: NA
V gene: TRBV9
CDR3 DNA: TGTGCCAGCAGCGTAGGGGCAGGGGGAGGGACCCAGTACTTC
CDR3 protein: CASSVGAGGGTQYF

J gene: TRBJ1-5
clone size: NA
D gene: NA
V gene: TRBV4-1
CDR3 DNA: TGCGCCAGCAGCCAAGAATCCCGGGGAAGCCAGCCCCAGCATTTT
CDR3 protein: CASSQESRGSQPQHF

J gene: TRBJ2-7
clone size: NA
D gene: NA
V gene: TRBV27
CDR3 DNA: TGTGCCAGCAGTGAGCCGGGACCTTACGAGCAGTACTTC
CDR3 protein: CASSEPGPYEQYF

J gene: TRBJ1-5
clone size: once
D gene: NA
V gene: TRBV2
CDR3 DNA: TGTGCCAGCAATGGTCAGCGTGATCAGCCCCAGCATTTT
CDR3 protein: CASNGQRDQPQHF

J gene: TRBJ2-1
clone size: NA
D gene: TRBD2
V gene: TRBV28
CDR3 DNA: TGTGCCAGCAGGGGTGCGGGAGGGGGTTCCAATGAGCAGTTCTTC
CDR3 protein: CASRGAGGGSNEQFF

J gene: TRBJ2-7
clone size: NA
D gene: NA
V gene: TRBV21-1
CDR3 DNA: TGTGCCAGCAGCAAAGCTAACCCAGGGACTAGTTCGCGGGAGCAGTACTTC
CDR3 protein: CASSKANPGTSSREQYF

J gene: TRBJ1-5
clone size: NA
D gene: NA
V gene: TRBV28
CDR3 DNA: TGTGCCAGCAGTTTGCCTTATCAGCCCCAGCATTTT
CDR3 protein: CASSLPYQPQHF

J gene: TRBJ1-1
clone size: NA
D gene: NA
V gene: TRBV4-1
CDR3 DNA: TGCGCCAGCAGAGGGATTTTAAGGGACACTGAAGCTTTCTTT
CDR3 protein: CASRGILRDTEAFF

J gene: TRBJ2-5
clone size: NA
D gene: NA
V gene: TRBV27
CDR3 DNA: TGTGCCAGCACCAGCAGGGTGATGGTAGGGGAGACCCAGTACTTC
CDR3 protein: CASTSRVMVGETQYF

J gene: TRBJ2-3
clone size: NA
D gene: TRBD2
V gene: TRBV5-4
CDR3 DNA: TGTGCCAGCAGCCTGCATAGGGGACTAGCGGGAGTAGCAGATACGCAGTATTTT
CDR3 protein: CASSLHRGLAGVADTQYF

J gene: TRBJ1-5
clone size: NA
D gene: TRBD1
V gene: TRBV28
CDR3 DNA: TGTGCCAGCAGTCGACAGGGAGGGCGCAATCAGCCCCAGCATTTT
CDR3 protein: CASSRQGGRNQPQHF

J gene: TRBJ2-7
clone size: NA
D gene: NA
V gene: TRBV7-2
CDR3 DNA: TGTGCCAGCAGCTTAGGGCAGCGGAGGATAATCTCCTACGAGCAGTACTTC
CDR3 protein: CASSLGQRRIISYEQYF

J gene: TRBJ2-1
clone size: few
D gene: TRBD2
V gene: TRBV27
CDR3 DNA: TGTGCCAGCAGTTTATCAGGGAGGGCTGACGACAATGAGCAGTTCTTC
CDR3 protein: CASSLSGRADDNEQFF

J gene: TRBJ1-1
clone size: few
D gene: NA
V gene: TRBV7-9
CDR3 DNA: TGTGCCAGCAGCTCATGGGGGAACACTGAAGCTTTCTTT
CDR3 protein: CASSSWGNTEAFF

J gene: TRBJ2-7
clone size: NA
D gene: NA
V gene: TRBV5-4
CDR3 DNA: TGTGCCAGCAGCTTGGGGGGCGTCGGCGAAACAACCGAGCAGTACTTC
CDR3 protein: CASSLGGVGETTEQYF

J gene: TRBJ2-5
clone size: NA
D gene: TRBD1
V gene: TRBV18
CDR3 DNA: TGTGCCAGCTCCCTCACGCAGGGGGCGCAAGAGACCCAGTACTTC
CDR3 protein: CASSLTQGAQETQYF

J gene: TRBJ2-3
clone size: NA
D gene: TRBD2
V gene: TRBV11-2
CDR3 DNA: TGTGCCAGCAGGGGGATTAGGAGCGGGAGCCGGAACGGGCAGTATTTT
CDR3 protein: CASRGIRSGSRNGQYF

J gene: TRBJ1-3
clone size: NA
D gene: NA
V gene: TRBV7-2
CDR3 DNA: TGTGCCAGCAGCCCGACCCCTAGGGGGGGCTCTGGAAACACCATATATTTT
CDR3 protein: CASSPTPRGGSGNTIYF

J gene: TRBJ2-7
clone size: NA
D gene: TRBD2
V gene: TRBV11-2
CDR3 DNA: TGTGCCAGCAGCTTAGAGGGAGGGGCTCACTACGAGCAGTACTTC
CDR3 protein: CASSLEGGAHYEQYF

J gene: TRBJ1-1
clone size: NA
D gene: NA
V gene: TRBV5-1
CDR3 DNA: TGCGCCAGCAGCTGGCAGGGAAACACTGAAGCTTTCTTT
CDR3 protein: CASSWQGNTEAFF

J gene: TRBJ1-5
clone size: few
D gene: NA
V gene: TRBV21-1
CDR3 DNA: TGTGCCAGCAGGGAGGGTAAGCCCCAGCATTTT
CDR3 protein: CASREGKPQHF

J gene: TRBJ2-2
clone size: medium-sized
D gene: TRBD2
V gene: TRBV11-2
CDR3 DNA: TGTGCCAGCAGCTTTCAGCCAGCGGGAGTCCCCGGGGAGCTGTTTTTT
CDR3 protein: CASSFQPAGVPGELFF

J gene: TRBJ1-2
clone size: NA
D gene: TRBD1
V gene: TRBV12-5
CDR3 DNA: TGTGCTAGTGGTTTGGCCGCTGGGCGAGAGGGGGCCCTCTATGGCTACACCTTC
CDR3 protein: CASGLAAGREGALYGYTF

J gene: TRBJ2-5
clone size: NA
D gene: TRBD2
V gene: TRBV10-3
CDR3 DNA: TGTGCCATCAGCGCGGGAGTAGAGACCCAGTACTTC
CDR3 protein: CAISAGVETQYF

J gene: TRBJ1-2
clone size: NA
D gene: NA
V gene: TRBV4-3
CDR3 DNA: TGCGCCAGCAGCCAAGAGAGCGGGAGGCTAGCTAACTATGGCTACACCTTC
CDR3 protein: CASSQESGRLANYGYTF

J gene: TRBJ2-2
clone size: NA
D gene: NA
V gene: TRBV5-1
CDR3 DNA: TGCGCCAGCACCCTGGGGGCGAACACCGGGGAGCTGTTTTTT
CDR3 protein: CASTLGANTGELFF

J gene: TRBJ1-4
clone size: NA
D gene: TRBD1
V gene: TRBV28
CDR3 DNA: TGTGCCAGCCGGACGTTCGGGACAGGTTATAATGAAAAACTGTTTTTT
CDR3 protein: CASRTFGTGYNEKLFF

J gene: TRBJ1-3
clone size: few
D gene: NA
V gene: TRBV19
CDR3 DNA: TGTGCCAGTAGTGGCGACAGGATTATCGCTGGAAACACCATATATTTT
CDR3 protein: CASSGDRIIAGNTIYF

J gene: TRBJ2-5
clone size: NA
D gene: NA
V gene: TRBV7-2
CDR3 DNA: TGTGCCAGCAGCTTATTCGGGCAAGAGACCCAGTACTTC
CDR3 protein: CASSLFGQETQYF

J gene: TRBJ2-3
clone size: once
D gene: TRBD2
V gene: TRBV7-2
CDR3 DNA: TGTGCCAGCAGCTTAGGGCGGGGGGGGGCAGATACGCAGTATTTT
CDR3 protein: CASSLGRGGADTQYF

J gene: TRBJ2-3
clone size: NA
D gene: NA
V gene: TRBV4-3
CDR3 DNA: TGCGCCAGCAGCCAAGATCGCACAGATACGCAGTATTTT
CDR3 protein: CASSQDRTDTQYF

J gene: TRBJ2-7
clone size: NA
D gene: NA
V gene: TRBV28
CDR3 DNA: TGTGCCAGCAGTTTATATGACGAGCAGTACTTC
CDR3 protein: CASSLYDEQYF